The 27 T cell receptor beta chains in this list originate from one sample, sequenced in a study of T cells after yellow fever vaccination. TCRdb re-called the 5' RACE reads with MiXCR, one entry per CDR3 protein. The sample consists of some 320,000 distinct CDR3 sequences, 7.5% to 9% of them appearing once. The specimen was CD4+ T cells sorted from PBMCs, collected 5 days after the yellow fever booster vaccination. These receptors came from a man between 18 and 29 years old who received the YFV17D yellow fever vaccine.

The chain combines TRBV7-9 with TRBJ1-4; 8 positions match TRBD1. There are 16 residues in the CDR3. Germline V gene sequence: CDR1 SEHNR, CDR2 FQNEAQ (reference sequence). V lost 2 bases to trimming and J lost 4 bases; unmatched junction nucleotides: 6. The CDR3 sequence is CASSLFSRGRNEKLFF. As DNA, the CDR3 is TGTGCCAGCAGCTTATTTTCCAGGGGGCGTAATGAAAAACTGTTTTTT.

A few counts support this clonotype. The chain recombines TRBV6-2 or TRBV6-3 with TRBJ1-5; the D is unclear. The CDR3 totals 16 residues. V dropped 5 bases and J dropped 2 bases, with 16 bases sitting between them. Per germline, CDR1 MNHEY and CDR2 SVGEGT. The CDR3 loop reads CASSHYLGSGNQPQHF. The CDR3 region has the DNA TGTGCCAGCAGTCACTACCTGGGGTCTGGCAATCAGCCCCAGCATTTT.

This chain's CDR3 is CASSEYWGRAFF. The CDR3, as DNA: TGTGCCAGCAGTGAATATTGGGGCCGAGCTTTCTTT. This chain links TRBV25-1 with TRBJ1-1; a possible D gene is TRBD1 (5 bases). Looked up from germline, CDR1 is MGHDK and CDR2 is SYGVNS. The CDR3 contains 12 residues. Trimming left V 0 bases short and J 10 bases short, with 9 bases between.

This chain joins TRBV18 and TRBJ1-5; possibly TRBD1 for D (5 bases). The V gene lost 2 bases and the J gene lost 5 bases, with 10 bases spanning the gap. CDR1 and CDR2 from the germline V gene are KGHSH and LQKENI. The CDR3 has 14 amino acids. In DNA, the CDR3 is TGTGCCAGCTCACCAGGGGGGTGGGATCAGCCCCAGCATTTT. It codes for CASSPGGWDQPQHF.

The chain carries TRBV20-1 and TRBJ1-1, with 9 bases aligning to TRBD1. The CDR3 is 15 amino acids. Trimming took 5 bases from V and 3 from J; bases not matched to a gene: 10. Germline lookup yields CDR1 DFQATT and CDR2 SNEGSKA (reference sequence). In DNA form, the CDR3 reads TGCAGTGCTTGGGGACAGGGAAGGGGGGACACTGAAGCTTTCTTT. Translating it yields CSAWGQGRGDTEAFF.

V usage is TRBV5-4 and J usage is TRBJ2-4, with a tentative D call TRBD1 (5 bases). The CDR3 spans 11 residues. The V gene's germline CDR1 is SGHNT and CDR2 YYREEE (reference sequence). V lost 1 base and J lost 9, with 5 bases in between. CDR3 nucleotides: TGTGCCAGCAGCTTGCAGGGCATTCAGTACTTC. Translation: CASSLQGIQYF.

This clonotype was seen a handful of times. The J gene is TRBJ2-2, the V gene TRBV24-1, with TRBD2 matching 7 bases. From germline, CDR1 is KGHDR and CDR2 SFDVKD. The CDR3 contains 14 residues. The V and J ends lost 4 bases and 4 bases, in that order; junction bases with no gene match: 2. CDR3 nucleotides: TGTGCCACCAGTGAGGGAGGGCGCACCGGGGAGCTGTTTTTT. It yields the protein CATSEGGRTGELFF.

This clonotype was found a few times. V and J are TRBV27 and TRBJ1-2; the D is unclear. V lost 5 bases, J lost 4 bases, and 11 bases lay in between. In germline, CDR1 is MNHEY, CDR2 SMNVEV (reference sequence). This CDR3 is built from 13 residues. The CDR3 coding sequence is TGTGCCAGCAGTCCTCCCTACGGCTATGGCTACACCTTC. Amino acids: CASSPPYGYGYTF.

J is TRBJ1-1 and V is TRBV5-5; the D is unclear. CDR1 is SGHKS and CDR2 is YYEKEE in the germline V gene (reference sequence). CDR3 length: 16 amino acids. V lost 0 bases, J lost 4 bases, and 16 bases lay in between. The CDR3 DNA is TGTGCCAGCAGCTTGGGACACTCCTCTGTGGGCACTGAAGCTTTCTTT. Translating gives CASSLGHSSVGTEAFF.

The rearrangement joins TRBV6-5 to TRBJ2-3; the D is unclear. The germline V gene encodes CDR1 MNHEY and CDR2 SVGAGI. The CDR3 totals 14 residues. The V end was cut by 4 bases, the J end by 7 bases, with 15 bases between. The CDR3 DNA reads TGTGCCAGCAGTTCTCTCTTGGACGGAAATACGCAGTATTTT. Its translation is CASSSLLDGNTQYF.

This clonotype turned up a few times. This chain links TRBV3-1 with TRBJ2-4; tentatively, D is TRBD1 (6 bases). V shed 4 bases and J shed 1 base, with 17 bases lying between them. Germline CDR1 is LGHDT and CDR2 is YNNKEL (reference sequence). This CDR3 is built from 17 residues. CDR3 residues: CASSPRNAGDAKNIQYF. The CDR3 DNA reads TGTGCCAGCAGCCCCCGGAATGCAGGGGACGCCAAAAACATTCAGTACTTC.

The CDR3 sequence is CATSRDIGVGYTEAFF. DNA of the CDR3: TGTGCCACCAGCAGAGATATAGGGGTCGGGTACACTGAAGCTTTCTTT. V usage is TRBV15 and J usage is TRBJ1-1, with D possibly TRBD1 on 5 matching bases. Germline V gives CDR1 LNHNV, CDR2 YYDKDF (reference sequence). Trimming removed 0 bases at V and 3 bases at J, with 14 bases between. The CDR3 extends over 16 amino acids.

In its sample, this clonotype was seen a few times. The chain combines TRBV4-3 with TRBJ2-1; a weak D match, TRBD1 (6 bases). The CDR3 consists of 16 residues. Trimming removed 0 bases at V and 6 bases at J, with 15 bases between. Germline V gives CDR1 LGHNA, CDR2 YSLEER. CDR3 DNA sequence: TGCGCCAGCAGCCAAGATCCACAGGGCTGGTCCAATGAGCAGTTCTTC. This gives the protein CASSQDPQGWSNEQFF.

The chain carries TRBV7-2 and TRBJ2-3; 10 nucleotides align to TRBD2. In germline, CDR1 is SGHTA, CDR2 FQGNSA. The CDR3 spans 15 residues. V shed 5 bases and J 4 bases; nucleotides not matched to a gene: 6. The CDR3 region has the DNA TGTGCCAGCAGCCCAGCGGGGGGGTGGTCAGATACGCAGTATTTT. Residues: CASSPAGGWSDTQYF.

The genes are TRBV7-2 and TRBJ2-1, with 13 bases matching TRBD2. The germline V gene has CDR1 SGHTA and CDR2 FQGNSA. The J segment lost 8 bases and the V segment lost 5 bases, leaving 9 bases of the junction unmatched. This CDR3 spans 16 amino acids. CDR3 residues: CASSVGLAGWGYEQFF. The CDR3 region has the DNA TGTGCCAGCAGCGTGGGACTAGCGGGGTGGGGCTATGAGCAGTTCTTC.

The gene calls are TRBV7-2 and TRBJ2-5, with D possibly TRBD2 on 5 matching bases. The CDR3 totals 14 residues. The germline V gene encodes CDR1 SGHTA and CDR2 FQGNSA. Trimming took 7 bases from V and 2 from J, leaving 14 bases between them. Here the CDR3 reads CASIERTGQETQYF. For the CDR3, the DNA is TGTGCCAGCATCGAAAGGACGGGACAAGAGACCCAGTACTTC.

The sample holds one count of this clonotype. CDR3 nucleotides: TGTGCCAGCAGTTCTCCGGCCTCGGGTTCACCCCTCCACTTT. It translates to CASSSPASGSPLHF. The chain links TRBV6-5 to TRBJ1-6; D is undetermined. Trimming cost V 4 bases and J 9 bases, with 13 bases left between them. CDR1 and CDR2 from the germline V gene are MNHEY and SVGAGI. The CDR3 is 14 amino acids.

The rearrangement links TRBV20-1 to TRBJ1-5; possibly TRBD1 for D (5 bases). V was trimmed by 5 bases and J by 5 bases, leaving 16 bases between them. Germline-derived CDR1 and CDR2 are DFQATT and SNEGSKA (reference sequence). CDR3 length equals 14 residues. CDR3 nucleotides: TGCAGTGCTGGGTTGGGACTCCGGGATCAGCCCCAGCATTTT. Translating it yields CSAGLGLRDQPQHF.

This chain connects TRBV30 to TRBJ1-2; a possible D gene is TRBD1 (5 bases). Germline values: CDR1 GTSNPN, CDR2 SVGIG (reference sequence). Trimming stripped 0 bases from V and 6 bases from J, with 8 bases between. The CDR3 has 12 amino acids. The CDR3 DNA follows: TGTGCCTGGAGTGTAGCAGGGAATGGCTACACCTTC. This gives the protein CAWSVAGNGYTF.

The sample holds many counts of this clonotype. This chain links TRBV5-1 with TRBJ2-3; D unclear. Germline CDR1 SGHRS, CDR2 YFSETQ. V gave up 0 bases and J gave up 0 bases, with 8 bases separating them. The CDR3 sequence is 15 residues long. As DNA, the CDR3 is TGCGCCAGCAGCTTGGGGGCAGCTAGCACAGATACGCAGTATTTT. This sequence encodes CASSLGAASTDTQYF. Full variable domain (outside the CDR3, taken from reference TRBV5-1 and TRBJ2-3): KAGVTQTPRYLIKTRGQQVTLSCSPISGHRSVSWYQQTPGQGLQFLFEYFSETQRNKGNFPGRFSGRQFSNSRSEMNVSTLELGDSALYLCASSLGAASTDTQYFGPGTRLTVL.

This clonotype was detected many times. V usage is TRBV20-1 and J usage is TRBJ1-2, with D maybe TRBD1 (6 bases). V lost 0 bases and J 8 bases, leaving 16 bases between the germline ends. Germline V CDR1 and CDR2: DFQATT, SNEGSKA (reference sequence). The CDR3 covers 14 residues. The CDR3 loop is CSARDLGASSGYTF. CDR3 sequence (DNA): TGCAGTGCTAGAGATCTGGGGGCGTCTTCCGGCTACACCTTC.

The chain joins TRBV7-2 to TRBJ1-5; D perhaps matches TRBD1 (6 bases). The V gene's germline CDR1 is SGHTA and CDR2 FQGNSA. There are 15 residues in the CDR3. V was trimmed by 3 bases and J by 6 bases, leaving 15 bases between them. The CDR3 DNA is TGTGCCAGCAGCTTTTTGGGACACTCCCTTCAGCCCCAGCATTTT. Translation: CASSFLGHSLQPQHF.

This clonotype was detected only a few times. The chain has TRBV6-2 or TRBV6-3 and TRBJ2-2; 7 nucleotides line up with TRBD1. V shed 5 bases and J 0 bases; nucleotides not matched to a gene: 6. Per the germline V gene, CDR1 is MNHEY and CDR2 is SVGEGT. The CDR3 is 16 amino acids. The CDR3 region has the DNA TGTGCCAGCAGTCTCAGGGGGACACCGAACACCGGGGAGCTGTTTTTT. This encodes CASSLRGTPNTGELFF.

This chain uses TRBV15 with TRBJ2-2; maybe TRBD2 (6 bases). V was clipped by 3 bases and J by 4 bases, with 9 bases between them. Germline assignment: CDR1 LNHNV and CDR2 YYDKDF (reference sequence). The CDR3 covers 14 residues. CDR3 sequence reads: CATSREGRTGELFF. CDR3 DNA sequence: TGTGCCACCAGCAGGGAGGGGCGCACCGGGGAGCTGTTTTTT.

The chain employs TRBV25-1 and TRBJ2-2, with D tentatively TRBD1 or TRBD2 (5 bases each). With 3 bases removed from V and 4 bases from J, the gap between germline ends came to 15 bases. The CDR3 is made up of 16 amino acids. Germline-derived CDR1 and CDR2 are MGHDK and SYGVNS. CDR3 sequence: CASSDSLRGRTGELFF. DNA for the CDR3: TGTGCCAGCAGTGATAGTCTAAGGGGACGCACCGGGGAGCTGTTTTTT.

This rearrangement joins TRBV4-2 to TRBJ2-5, with 8 bases matching TRBD2. With V trimmed by 0 bases and J by 4 bases, 19 bases remained unmatched. This CDR3 has 20 amino acids. Germline assignment: CDR1 LGHNA and CDR2 YNFKEQ. The CDR3 protein is CASSQDPAGRGATSVETQYF. For the CDR3, the DNA is TGTGCCAGCAGCCAAGATCCGGCTGGGCGGGGGGCGACCTCAGTAGAGACCCAGTACTTC.

In nucleotides, the CDR3 is TGTGCCAGCAGCGGGGGGGGGACAGTCAATTCACCCCTCCACTTT. Its translation: CASSGGGTVNSPLHF. V usage is TRBV9 and J usage is TRBJ1-6; 7 bases match TRBD1. Trimming removed 3 bases from V and 7 bases from J; junction bases left unmatched: 7. The CDR3 consists of 15 residues. The germline V gene encodes CDR1 SGDLS and CDR2 YYNGEE.